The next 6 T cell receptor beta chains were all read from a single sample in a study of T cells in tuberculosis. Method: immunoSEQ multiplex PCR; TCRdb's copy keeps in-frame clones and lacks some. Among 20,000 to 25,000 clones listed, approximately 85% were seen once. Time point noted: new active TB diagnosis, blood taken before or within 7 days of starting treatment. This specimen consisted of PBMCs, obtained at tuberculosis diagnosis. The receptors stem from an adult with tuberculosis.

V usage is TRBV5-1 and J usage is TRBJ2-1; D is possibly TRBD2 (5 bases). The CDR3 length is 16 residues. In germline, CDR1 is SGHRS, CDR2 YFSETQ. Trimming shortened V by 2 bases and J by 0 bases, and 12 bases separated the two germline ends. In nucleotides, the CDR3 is TGCGCCAGCAGCTTAATTAGCGTGAGCTCCTACAATGAGCAGTTCTTC. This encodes CASSLISVSSYNEQFF.

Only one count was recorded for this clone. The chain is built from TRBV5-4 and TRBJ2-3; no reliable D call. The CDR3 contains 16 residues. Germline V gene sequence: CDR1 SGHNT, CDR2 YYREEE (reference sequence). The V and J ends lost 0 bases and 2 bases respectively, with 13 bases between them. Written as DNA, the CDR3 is TGTGCCAGCAGCTTGGGACAAAAGATCCTCACAGATACGCAGTATTTT. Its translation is CASSLGQKILTDTQYF. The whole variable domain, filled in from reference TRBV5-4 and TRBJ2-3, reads ETGVTQSPTHLIKTRGQQVTLRCSSQSGHNTVSWYQQALGQGPQFIFQYYREEENGRGNFPPRFSGLQFPNYSSELNVNALELDDSALYLCASSLGQKILTDTQYFGPGTRLTVL.

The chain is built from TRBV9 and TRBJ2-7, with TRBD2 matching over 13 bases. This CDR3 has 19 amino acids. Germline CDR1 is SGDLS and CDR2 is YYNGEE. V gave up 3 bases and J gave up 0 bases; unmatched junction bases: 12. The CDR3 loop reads CASSARSDTSGRGSYEQYF. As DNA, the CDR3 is TGTGCCAGCAGCGCCCGATCAGATACTAGCGGGAGGGGCTCCTACGAGCAGTACTTC.

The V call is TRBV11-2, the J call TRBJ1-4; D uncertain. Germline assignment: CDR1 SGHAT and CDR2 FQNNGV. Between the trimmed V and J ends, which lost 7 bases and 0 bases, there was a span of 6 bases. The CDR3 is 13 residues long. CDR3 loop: CASTISTNEKLFF. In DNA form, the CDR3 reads TGTGCCAGCACCATTTCAACTAATGAAAAACTGTTTTTT.

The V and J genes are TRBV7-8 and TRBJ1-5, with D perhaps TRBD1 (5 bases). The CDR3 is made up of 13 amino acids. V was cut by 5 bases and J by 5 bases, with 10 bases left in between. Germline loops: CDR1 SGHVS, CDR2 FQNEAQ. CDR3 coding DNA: TGTGCCAGCAGCGGGACTTCGGATCAGCCCCAGCATTTT. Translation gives CASSGTSDQPQHF.

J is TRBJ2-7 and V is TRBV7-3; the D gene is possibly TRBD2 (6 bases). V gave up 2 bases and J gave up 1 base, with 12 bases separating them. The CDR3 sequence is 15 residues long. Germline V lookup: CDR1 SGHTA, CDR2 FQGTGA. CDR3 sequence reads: CASSLEAGGSYEQYF. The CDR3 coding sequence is TGTGCCAGCAGCTTAGAGGCAGGAGGGTCCTACGAGCAGTACTTC.